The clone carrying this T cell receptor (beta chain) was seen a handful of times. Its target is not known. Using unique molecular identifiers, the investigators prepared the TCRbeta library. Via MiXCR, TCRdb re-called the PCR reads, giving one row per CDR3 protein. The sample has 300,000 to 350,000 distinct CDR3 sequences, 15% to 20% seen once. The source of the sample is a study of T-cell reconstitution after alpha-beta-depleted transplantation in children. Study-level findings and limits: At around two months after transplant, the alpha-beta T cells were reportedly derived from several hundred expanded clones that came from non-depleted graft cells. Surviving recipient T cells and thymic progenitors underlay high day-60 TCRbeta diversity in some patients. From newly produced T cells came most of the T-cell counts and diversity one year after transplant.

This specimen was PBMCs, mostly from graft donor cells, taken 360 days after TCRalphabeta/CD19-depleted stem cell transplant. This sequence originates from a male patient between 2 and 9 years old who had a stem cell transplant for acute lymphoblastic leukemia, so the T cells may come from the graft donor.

CDR3 sequence reads: CASSQQQGAFTEAFF. The CDR3 DNA reads TGCGCCAGCAGCCAACAACAGGGGGCATTCACTGAAGCTTTCTTT. The rearrangement links TRBV4-1 to TRBJ1-1, with 9 nucleotides matching TRBD1. The V gene end was trimmed by 2 bases and the J gene end by 4 bases; junction bases not matched to a gene: 5. Germline CDR1 and CDR2: MGHRA and YSYEKL. CDR3 size: 15 residues.